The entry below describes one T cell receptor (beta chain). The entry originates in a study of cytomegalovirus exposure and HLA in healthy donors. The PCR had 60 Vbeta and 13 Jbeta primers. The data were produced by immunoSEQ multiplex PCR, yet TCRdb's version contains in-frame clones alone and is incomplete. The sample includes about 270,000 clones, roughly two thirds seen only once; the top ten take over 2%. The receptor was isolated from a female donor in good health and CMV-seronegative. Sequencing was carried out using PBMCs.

DNA for the CDR3: TGTGCCAGCCGGGGACAGGGGATTACCTACGAGCAGTACTTC. As protein: CASRGQGITYEQYF. The chain couples TRBV6-5 to TRBJ2-5, with 10 bases matching TRBD1. The DNA end lines up better with TRBJ2-7; the J call may be wrong. CDR3 length: 14 amino acids. The germline CDR1 and CDR2 sequences are MNHEY and SVGAGI.